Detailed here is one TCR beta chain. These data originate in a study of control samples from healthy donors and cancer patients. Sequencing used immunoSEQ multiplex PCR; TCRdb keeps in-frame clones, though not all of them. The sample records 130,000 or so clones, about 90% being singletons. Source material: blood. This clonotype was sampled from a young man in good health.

CDR3: CASSLGTANTEAFF. CDR3 sequence (DNA): TGTGCCAGCAGCTTAGGCACAGCGAACACTGAAGCTTTCTTT. The genes are TRBV7-2 and TRBJ1-1; D is ambiguous. The germline V gene encodes CDR1 SGHTA and CDR2 FQGNSA. Trimming removed 1 base from V and 1 base from J, with 7 bases in between. This CDR3 has 14 amino acids.